These 7 T cell receptor beta chains were sequenced from one sample in a study of PD-1 blockade in classical Hodgkin lymphoma. Produced via immunoSEQ multiplex PCR; TCRdb's table is partial and in-frame only. In the table there are some 70,000 clones, 93% of which are singletons. Time point noted: newly diagnosed, previously untreated cHL patient sample. Sequenced: peripheral blood mononuclear cells (PBMCs). The source is a human donor with classical Hodgkin lymphoma.

The rearrangement uses TRBV7-9 and TRBJ1-5; possibly TRBD1 for D (5 bases). Trimming removed 4 bases from V and 1 base from J, with 11 bases in between. Germline V CDR1 and CDR2: SEHNR, FQNEAQ (reference sequence). This CDR3 is built from 15 residues. The CDR3 nucleotides read TGTGCCAGCAGCTCAGACGGGGGGAGCAATCAGCCCCAGCATTTT. This encodes CASSSDGGSNQPQHF.

The chain employs TRBV19 and TRBJ1-4; D remains ambiguous. The CDR3 loop spans 15 amino acids. Trimming took off 6 bases at V and 0 bases at J, with 11 bases between the two ends. Germline V gene sequence: CDR1 LNHDA, CDR2 SQIVND (reference sequence). CDR3 sequence: CASRGSSATNEKLFF. The DNA for the CDR3 is TGTGCCAGTAGAGGCAGTTCAGCAACTAATGAAAAACTGTTTTTT. The full variable domain, rest sourced from reference TRBV19 and TRBJ1-4, is DGGITQSPKYLFRKEGQNVTLSCEQNLNHDAMYWYRQDPGQGLRLIYYSQIVNDFQKGDIAEGYSVSREKKESFPLTVTSAQKNPTAFYLCASRGSSATNEKLFFGSGTQLSVL.

The chain employs TRBV28 and TRBJ2-2, with 8 bases matching TRBD1. This CDR3 region has 16 residues. In germline, CDR1 is MDHEN, CDR2 SYDVKM. V lost 5 bases and J lost 5; bases outside the gene matches: 10. Written as DNA, the CDR3 is TGTGCCAGCAGTCCCGCCGGACAGGGACGAACCGGGGAGCTGTTTTTT. This encodes CASSPAGQGRTGELFF.

In its sample, this clone was seen once. The chain recombines TRBV6-5 with TRBJ2-6; D unresolved. The CDR3 has 13 residues. Deletions cut 7 bases from V and 3 bases from J, with 7 bases between. Germline CDR1 MNHEY, CDR2 SVGAGI. The CDR3 nucleotides are TGTGCCAGCACCCCGGGTGGGGCCAACGTCCTGACTTTC. The encoded protein is CASTPGGANVLTF.

The chain carries TRBV2 and TRBJ1-4, with 7 bases lining up with TRBD1. The CDR3 length is 14 residues. With 5 bases clipped from V and 8 bases from J, the junction kept 8 bases outside the gene matches. The germline V gene encodes CDR1 SNHLY and CDR2 FYNNEI. CDR3 DNA: TGTGCCAGCAGTCCACGACAGGGTCGGGAAAAACTGTTTTTT. Translation: CASSPRQGREKLFF. Combining the CDR3 with reference TRBV2 and TRBJ1-4 gives the whole variable domain EPEVTQTPSHQVTQMGQEVILRCVPISNHLYFYWYRQILGQKVEFLVSFYNNEISEKSEIFDDQFSVERPDGSNFTLKIRSTKLEDSAMYFCASSPRQGREKLFFGSGTQLSVL.

The chain couples TRBV7-2 to TRBJ2-7, with D maybe TRBD1 (6 bases). The V end lost 1 base, the J end lost 6 bases, and 13 bases lay between the germline ends. Germline V CDR1 and CDR2: SGHTA, FQGNSA. CDR3 length equals 14 residues. This chain's CDR3 is CASSLDGRGIEQYF. In nucleotides, the CDR3 is TGTGCCAGCAGCTTAGATGGCAGGGGTATCGAGCAGTACTTC.

The V and J genes are TRBV7-2 and TRBJ1-1, with 7 bases fitting TRBD1. Germline-derived CDR1 and CDR2 are SGHTA and FQGNSA. The CDR3 spans 15 residues. V was clipped by 2 bases and J by 1 base; unmatched bases: 4. The CDR3, as DNA: TGTGCCAGCAGCTTAATGGGACAGAAGAACACTGAAGCTTTCTTT. This encodes CASSLMGQKNTEAFF.